This T cell receptor (beta chain) appears in the sequencing data of a study of human T cells and chemical hapten exposure. Points from the study as a whole: With regard to DPC sensitization, TCRs above 1 in 1000 frequency did not change. The count of PT1 expanded TCRs correlated positively with patch test score.

Stated time point: pre-sensitization, week 0. Specified treatment: therapeutic diphenylcyclopropenone sensitization with weekly scalp DPC. Germline V gene sequence: CDR1 SGHAT, CDR2 FQNNGV. The CDR3 adds up to 13 amino acids, both ends counted. TCRdb itself ran the RACE reads through MiXCR, one entry per CDR3 protein. The sample has tens of thousands of distinct CDR3 sequences; roughly a tenth are singletons. This clonotype occurred many times. What it recognizes is unknown. Because the CDR3's place on the DNA is in doubt, the DNA is left out and the CDR3 is given as listed by TCRdb. This receptor was identified in a man between 40 and 49 years old with alopecia areata. Some clones in this sample may be carry-over from other donors' samples. The sample here was whole blood, taken in connection with sensitization to the hapten diphenylcyclopropenone (DPC). This sequence joins TRBV11-2 and TRBJ1-4; the D call of TRBD1 is as the table states it, not checked on the DNA. The CDR3 spells CASSFGPGEKLFF.